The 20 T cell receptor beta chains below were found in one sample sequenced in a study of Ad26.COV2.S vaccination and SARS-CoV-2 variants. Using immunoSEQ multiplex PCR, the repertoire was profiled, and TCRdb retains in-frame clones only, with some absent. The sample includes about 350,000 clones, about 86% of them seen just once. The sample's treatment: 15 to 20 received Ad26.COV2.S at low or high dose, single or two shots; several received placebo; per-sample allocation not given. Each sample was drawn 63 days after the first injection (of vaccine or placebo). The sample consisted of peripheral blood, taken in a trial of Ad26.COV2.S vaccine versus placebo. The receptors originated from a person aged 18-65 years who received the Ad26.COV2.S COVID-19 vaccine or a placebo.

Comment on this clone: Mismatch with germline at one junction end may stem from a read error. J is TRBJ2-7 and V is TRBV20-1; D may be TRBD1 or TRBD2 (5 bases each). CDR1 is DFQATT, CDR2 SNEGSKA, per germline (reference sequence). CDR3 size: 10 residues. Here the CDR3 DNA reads TGCAGTGCTAGAGATCTAAGGGACGGCTTC. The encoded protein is CSARDLRDGF.

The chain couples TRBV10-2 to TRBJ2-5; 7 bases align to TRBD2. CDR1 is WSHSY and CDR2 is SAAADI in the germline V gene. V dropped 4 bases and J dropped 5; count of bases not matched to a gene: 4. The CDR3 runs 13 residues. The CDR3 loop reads CASSGLAVETQYF. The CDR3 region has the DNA TGCGCCAGCAGTGGTCTAGCGGTTGAGACCCAGTACTTC.

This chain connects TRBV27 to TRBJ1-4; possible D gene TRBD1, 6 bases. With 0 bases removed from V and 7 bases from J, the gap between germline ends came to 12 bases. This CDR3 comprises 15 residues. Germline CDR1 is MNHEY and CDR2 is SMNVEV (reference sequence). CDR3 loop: CASSLSQGRTEKLFF. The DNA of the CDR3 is TGTGCCAGCAGTTTATCCCAGGGGCGGACTGAAAAACTGTTTTTT.

The CDR3 DNA reads as TGCGCCAGCAGCCAAGGACTAGCGGGGGAGCGTGAGCAGTTCTTC. It codes for CASSQGLAGEREQFF. V gene TRBV4-1 combines with J gene TRBJ2-1; 12 bases agree with TRBD2. The germline gives CDR1 MGHRA, CDR2 YSYEKL. CDR3 length: 15 amino acids. With V trimmed by 1 base and J by 9 bases, 4 bases remained unmatched.

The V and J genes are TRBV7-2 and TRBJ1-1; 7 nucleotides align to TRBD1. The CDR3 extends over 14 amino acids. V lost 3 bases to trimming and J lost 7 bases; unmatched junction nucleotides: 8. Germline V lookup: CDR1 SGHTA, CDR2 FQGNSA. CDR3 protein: CASSLTGSPLEAFF. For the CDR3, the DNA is TGTGCCAGCAGCTTGACAGGGAGCCCCCTTGAAGCTTTCTTT.

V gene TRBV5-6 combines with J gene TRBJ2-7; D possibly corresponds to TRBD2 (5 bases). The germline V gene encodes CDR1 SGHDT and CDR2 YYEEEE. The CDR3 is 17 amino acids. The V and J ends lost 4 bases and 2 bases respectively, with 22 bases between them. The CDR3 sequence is CASSATSSTRGAYEQYF. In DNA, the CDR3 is TGTGCCAGCAGCGCGACCTCTAGCACCCGCGGCGCCTACGAGCAGTACTTC. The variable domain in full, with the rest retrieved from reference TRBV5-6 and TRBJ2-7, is DAGVTQSPTHLIKTRGQQVTLRCSPKSGHDTVSWYQQALGQGPQFIFQYYEEEERQRGNFPDRFSGHQFPNYSSELNVNALLLGDSALYLCASSATSSTRGAYEQYFGPGTRLTVT.

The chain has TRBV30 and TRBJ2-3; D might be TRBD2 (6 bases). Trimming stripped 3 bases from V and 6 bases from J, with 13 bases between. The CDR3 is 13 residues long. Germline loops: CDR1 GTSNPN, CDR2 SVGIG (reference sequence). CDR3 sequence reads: CAWSRDFGDTQYF. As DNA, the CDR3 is TGTGCCTGGAGCCGGGACTTCGGGGATACGCAGTATTTT. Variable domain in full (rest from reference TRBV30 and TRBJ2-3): SQTIHQWPATLVQPVGSPLSLECTVEGTSNPNLYWYRQAAGRGLQLLFYSVGIGQISSEVPQNLSASRPQDRQFILSSKKLLLSDSGFYLCAWSRDFGDTQYFGPGTRLTVL.

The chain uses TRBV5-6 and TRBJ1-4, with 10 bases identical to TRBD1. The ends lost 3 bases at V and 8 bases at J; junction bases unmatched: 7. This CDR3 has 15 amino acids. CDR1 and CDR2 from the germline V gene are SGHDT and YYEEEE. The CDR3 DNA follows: TGTGCCAGCAGCTCGCCCGGGACAGGGGACGAAAAACTGTTTTTT. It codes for CASSSPGTGDEKLFF.

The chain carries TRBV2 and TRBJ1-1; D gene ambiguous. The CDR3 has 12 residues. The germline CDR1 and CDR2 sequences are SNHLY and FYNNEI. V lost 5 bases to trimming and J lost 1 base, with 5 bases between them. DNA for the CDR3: TGTGCCAGCAGTAGGGAGAACACTGAAGCTTTCTTT. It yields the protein CASSRENTEAFF.

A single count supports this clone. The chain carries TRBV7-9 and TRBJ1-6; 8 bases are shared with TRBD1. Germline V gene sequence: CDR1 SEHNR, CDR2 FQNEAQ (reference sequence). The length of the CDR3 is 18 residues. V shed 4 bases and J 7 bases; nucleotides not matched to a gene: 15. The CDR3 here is CASSSQGFWTGKNSPLHF. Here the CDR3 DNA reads TGTGCCAGCAGCTCACAGGGCTTTTGGACAGGGAAAAATTCACCCCTCCACTTT.

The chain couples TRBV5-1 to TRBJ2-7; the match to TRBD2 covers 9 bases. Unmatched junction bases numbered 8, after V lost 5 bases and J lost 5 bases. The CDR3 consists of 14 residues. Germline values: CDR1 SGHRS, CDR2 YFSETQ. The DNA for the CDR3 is TGCGCCAGCAGGGTGGTGTCTAGCGGGAACGAGCAGTACTTC. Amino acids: CASRVVSSGNEQYF. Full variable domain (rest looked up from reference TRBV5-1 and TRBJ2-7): KAGVTQTPRYLIKTRGQQVTLSCSPISGHRSVSWYQQTPGQGLQFLFEYFSETQRNKGNFPGRFSGRQFSNSRSEMNVSTLELGDSALYLCASRVVSSGNEQYFGPGTRLTVT.

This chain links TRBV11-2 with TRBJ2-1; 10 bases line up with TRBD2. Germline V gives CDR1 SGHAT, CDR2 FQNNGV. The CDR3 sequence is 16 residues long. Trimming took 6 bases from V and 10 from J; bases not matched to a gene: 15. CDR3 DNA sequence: TGTGCCAGCAGTTCAACCCAGCGGGAGGGCCCTACGGAGCAGTTCTTC. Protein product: CASSSTQREGPTEQFF.

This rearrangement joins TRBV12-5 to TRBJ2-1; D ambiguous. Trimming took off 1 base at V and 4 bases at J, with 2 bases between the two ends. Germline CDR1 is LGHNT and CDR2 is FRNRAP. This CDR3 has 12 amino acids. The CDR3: CASGLGYNEQFF. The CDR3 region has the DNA TGTGCTAGTGGTTTGGGTTACAATGAGCAGTTCTTC.

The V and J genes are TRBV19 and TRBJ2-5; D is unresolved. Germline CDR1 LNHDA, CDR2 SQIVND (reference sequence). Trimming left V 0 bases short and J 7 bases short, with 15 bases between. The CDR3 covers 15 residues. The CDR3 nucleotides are TGTGCCAGTAGTATAGATCTCCCCCAGGTTCGGACCCAGTACTTC. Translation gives CASSIDLPQVRTQYF.

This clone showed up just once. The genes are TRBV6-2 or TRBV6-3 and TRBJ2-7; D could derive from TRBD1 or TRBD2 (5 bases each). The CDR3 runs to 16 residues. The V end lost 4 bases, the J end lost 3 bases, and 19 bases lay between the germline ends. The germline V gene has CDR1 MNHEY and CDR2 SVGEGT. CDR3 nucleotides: TGTGCCAGCAGTTCGCGACAGAGGGACCTCCGCTACGAGCAGTACTTC. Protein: CASSSRQRDLRYEQYF.

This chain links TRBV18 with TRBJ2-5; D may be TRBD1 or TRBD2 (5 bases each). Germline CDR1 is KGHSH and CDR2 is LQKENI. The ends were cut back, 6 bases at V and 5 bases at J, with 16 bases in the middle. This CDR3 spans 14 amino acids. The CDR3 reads CASSLGTRRETQYF. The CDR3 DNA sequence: TGTGCCAGCTCCCTCGGGACCCGTCGGGAGACCCAGTACTTC.

The CDR3 region is CASSAPPGGTEAFF. The CDR3 DNA reads as TGTGCCAGCAGCGCACCCCCGGGGGGCACTGAAGCTTTCTTT. The chain employs TRBV6-5 and TRBJ1-1; TRBD1 is a possible D gene (5 bases). CDR1 is MNHEY and CDR2 is SVGAGI in the germline V gene. V was pared by 6 bases and J by 4 bases, with 15 bases between. The CDR3 has 14 residues.

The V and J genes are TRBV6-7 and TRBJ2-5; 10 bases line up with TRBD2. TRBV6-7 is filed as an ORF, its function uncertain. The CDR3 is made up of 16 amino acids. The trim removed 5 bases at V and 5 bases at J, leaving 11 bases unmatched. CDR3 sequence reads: CASSQGLAQPEETQYF. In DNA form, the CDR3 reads TGTGCCAGCAGTCAGGGACTAGCGCAACCGGAGGAGACCCAGTACTTC.

CDR3 in amino acids: CATSGDHGYTF. As DNA, the CDR3 is TGTGCCACCAGTGGTGACCATGGCTACACCTTC. The chain joins TRBV24-1 to TRBJ1-2; no clear D gene. Trimming left V 5 bases short and J 6 bases short, with 6 bases between. This CDR3 has 11 amino acids. Germline-derived CDR1 and CDR2 are KGHDR and SFDVKD.

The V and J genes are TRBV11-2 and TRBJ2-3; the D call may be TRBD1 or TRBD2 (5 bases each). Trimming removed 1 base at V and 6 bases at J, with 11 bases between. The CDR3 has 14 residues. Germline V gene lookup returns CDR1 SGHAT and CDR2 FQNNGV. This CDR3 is CASSLAAGADTQYF. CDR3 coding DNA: TGTGCCAGCAGCTTAGCTGCCGGGGCCGATACGCAGTATTTT.